This paragraph reports one TCR beta chain. This sample is drawn from a study of CD8 T cells in ankylosing spondylitis. TCRdb re-called the 5' RACE reads with MiXCR, one entry per CDR3 protein. The sample records about 340,000 distinct CDR3 sequences, 20% being singletons. This CDR3 has 16 residues. Between the trimmed V and J ends, which lost 4 bases and 3 bases, there was a span of 15 bases. Germline values: CDR1 MNHEY, CDR2 SVGAGI. Source material: blood, either unsorted or a sorted T cell fraction (not recorded which). This sequence was found in a male donor with ankylosing spondylitis or in good health (not recorded which). The chain links TRBV6-5 to TRBJ2-2; the D is unclear. This CDR3 reads CASSFTITAHTGELFF. The CDR3, as DNA: TGTGCCAGCAGTTTTACGATAACAGCCCACACCGGGGAGCTGTTTTTT.